This T cell receptor beta chain stems from a study of blood T cells in healthy people across ages. This clonotype came up a few times. The second PCR ran roughly 7 to 12 cycles with a sample-barcoded 5' primer and J-beta primers. MiXCR, run by TCRdb on the 5' RACE reads, gives a single entry per CDR3 protein. Of 650,000 to 1,000,000 distinct CDR3 sequences detected, approximately 35% appear once; the ten largest clones hold under 15%. The CDR3 runs to 13 residues. The V end lost 6 bases, the J end lost 8 bases, and 16 bases lay between the germline ends. In germline, CDR1 is MNHEY, CDR2 SMNVEV (reference sequence).

The chain recombines TRBV27 with TRBJ1-1; D is unclear. The TCR comes from a man between 18 and 35 years old in good health. Sequenced: blood. The chain's CDR3 is CASSLKTRKEAFF. CDR3 coding DNA: TGTGCCAGCAGCCTTAAGACCCGGAAAGAAGCTTTCTTT.